Sequencing of this T cell receptor beta chain was carried out in a study of OX40 agonist ivuxolimab in advanced cancers. TCRdb's copy holds only in-frame clones and misses some; the assay was immunoSEQ multiplex PCR. The data contain 100,000 to 150,000 clones, about nine tenths of them seen just once; the ten biggest clones take up 0.7% to 0.85%. Germline CDR1 reads SGDLS; CDR2 reads YYNGEE. The CDR3 is 15 amino acids. Trimming at V came to 3 bases and at J to 7 bases, leaving 6 bases not matched to a gene. The origin of this receptor is an adult with an advanced solid tumor such as melanoma, head and neck, liver or kidney cancer. This sample comprised CD4+ or CD8+ T cells sorted from blood, obtained in a trial of the OX40 agonist ivuxolimab. The chain has TRBV9 and TRBJ2-2; TRBD1 agrees at 10 bases. In DNA form, the CDR3 reads TGTGCCAGCAGCGCTTGGGACAGGGGAGGCGGGGAGCTGTTTTTT. Protein product: CASSAWDRGGGELFF.